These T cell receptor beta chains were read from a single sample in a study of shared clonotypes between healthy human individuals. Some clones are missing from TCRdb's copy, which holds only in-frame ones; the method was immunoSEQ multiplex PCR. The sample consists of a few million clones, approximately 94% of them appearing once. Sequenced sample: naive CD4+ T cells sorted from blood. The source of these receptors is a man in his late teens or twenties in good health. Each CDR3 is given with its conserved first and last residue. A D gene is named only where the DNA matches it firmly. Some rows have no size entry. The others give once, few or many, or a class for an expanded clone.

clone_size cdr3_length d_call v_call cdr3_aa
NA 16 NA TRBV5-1 CASSLGSWLSQETQYF
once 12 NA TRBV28 CASSLRSRGLFF
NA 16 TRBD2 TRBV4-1 CASSQDRAGESYEQYF
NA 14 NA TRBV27 CASSLTGGTYRGYF
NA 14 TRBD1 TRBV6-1 CASSTGTGVYEQYF
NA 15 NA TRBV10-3 CASARSGAYTGELFF
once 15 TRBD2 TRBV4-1 CASSQGLAGFYEQYF
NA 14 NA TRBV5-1 CASSPADYSYEQYF
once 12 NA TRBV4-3 CARDRTTYEQYF
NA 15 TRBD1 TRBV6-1 CATKGRTGTDQPQHF
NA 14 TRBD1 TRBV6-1 CASSGGQANYGYTF
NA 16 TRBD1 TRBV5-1 CASSLGGTGVGYEQYF
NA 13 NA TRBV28 CASSLGLPGEQYF
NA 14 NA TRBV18 CASSRGQFVDTQYF
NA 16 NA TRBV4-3 CASSQETGPYTGELFF
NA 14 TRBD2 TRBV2 CASSKTSGAYEQYF
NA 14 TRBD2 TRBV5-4 CASSQTSGSTEQYF
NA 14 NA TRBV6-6 CASSTDGIGTEAFF
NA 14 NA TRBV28 CAVSGGGLLGRSSF
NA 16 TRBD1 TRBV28 CASSFQGGILGNTIYF
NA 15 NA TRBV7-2 CASSLAGGPNTEAFF
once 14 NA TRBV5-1 CASSLAATYNEQFF
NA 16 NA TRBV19 CASTKGARPQGTEAFF
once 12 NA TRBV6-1 CASTTGTYEQYF
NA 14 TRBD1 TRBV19 CASSEDRGRNGYTF
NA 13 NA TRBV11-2 CASSAGTLDTQYF
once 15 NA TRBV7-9 CASSLGSAPSYEQYF
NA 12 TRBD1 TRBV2 CATRGQTYELYF
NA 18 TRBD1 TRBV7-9 CASSSGTGGSSYNSPLHF
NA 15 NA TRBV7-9 CASSLDIWERYGYTF
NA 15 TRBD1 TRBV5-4 CASSLGDSADQPQHF
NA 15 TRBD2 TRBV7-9 CASSLGTSGTYEQYF
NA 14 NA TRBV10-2 CASSERRGYTEAFF
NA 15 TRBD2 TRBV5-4 CASSTDGTSVRELFF
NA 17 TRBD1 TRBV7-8 CASSQHPSGTGGYGYTF
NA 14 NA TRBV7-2 CASSLSGSSYEQYF
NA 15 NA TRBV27 CASSLYRDNTGELFF
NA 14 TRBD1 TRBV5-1 CASSSTGYQETQYF
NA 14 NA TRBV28 CASSLNAYVTEAFF
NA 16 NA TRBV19 CASSIVVAGGAETQYF
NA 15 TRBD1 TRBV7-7 CASSALSTGAGELFF
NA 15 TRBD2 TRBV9 CASSVGGGAYNEQFF
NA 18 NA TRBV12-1 CASSIPRTGRRANYGYTF
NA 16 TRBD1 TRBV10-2 CASSPDRGEVFQPQHF
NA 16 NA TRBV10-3 CAISSQGLSSYNEQFF
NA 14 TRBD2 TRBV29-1 CSVYQRLANNEQFF
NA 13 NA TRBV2 CASLKVQGNTIYF
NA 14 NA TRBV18 CASSPPSSTDTQYF
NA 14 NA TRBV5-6 CASSPGRRQETQYF
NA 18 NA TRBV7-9 CASSLSFLGRIGQETQYF
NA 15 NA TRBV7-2 CASSLAARGRDEQFF
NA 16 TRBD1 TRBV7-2 CASSPTTGAGANVLTF
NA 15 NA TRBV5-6 CASSPLGGEVYGYTF
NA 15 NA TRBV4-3 CASSQDYGGQETQYF